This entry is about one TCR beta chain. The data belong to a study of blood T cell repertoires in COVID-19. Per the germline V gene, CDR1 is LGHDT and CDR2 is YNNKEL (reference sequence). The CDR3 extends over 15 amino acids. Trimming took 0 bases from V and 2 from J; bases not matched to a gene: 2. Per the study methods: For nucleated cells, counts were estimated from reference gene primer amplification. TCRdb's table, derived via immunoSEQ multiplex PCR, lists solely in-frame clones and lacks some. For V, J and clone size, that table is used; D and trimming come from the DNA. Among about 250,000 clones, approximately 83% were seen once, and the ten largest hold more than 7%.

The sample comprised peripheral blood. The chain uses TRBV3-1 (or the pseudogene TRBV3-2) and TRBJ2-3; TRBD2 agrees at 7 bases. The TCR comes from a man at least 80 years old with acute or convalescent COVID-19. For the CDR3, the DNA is TGTGCCAGCAGCCAAGATGGGGACTACACAGATACGCAGTATTTT. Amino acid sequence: CASSQDGDYTDTQYF.